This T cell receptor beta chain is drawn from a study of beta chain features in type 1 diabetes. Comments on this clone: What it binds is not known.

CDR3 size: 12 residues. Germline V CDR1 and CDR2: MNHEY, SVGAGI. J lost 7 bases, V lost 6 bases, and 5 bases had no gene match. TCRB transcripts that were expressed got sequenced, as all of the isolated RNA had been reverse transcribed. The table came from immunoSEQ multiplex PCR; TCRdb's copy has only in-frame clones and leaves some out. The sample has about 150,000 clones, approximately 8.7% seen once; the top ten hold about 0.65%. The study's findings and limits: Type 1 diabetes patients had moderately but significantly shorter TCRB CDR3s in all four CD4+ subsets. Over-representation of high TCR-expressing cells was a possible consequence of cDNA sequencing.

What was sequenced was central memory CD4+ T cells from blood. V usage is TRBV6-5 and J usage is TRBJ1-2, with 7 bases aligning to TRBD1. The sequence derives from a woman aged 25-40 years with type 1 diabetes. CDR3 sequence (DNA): TGTGCCAGCAGCCAAAACAGGGGTGGCTACACCTTC. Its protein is CASSQNRGGYTF.